The table lists the clone carrying this T cell receptor (beta chain) with many counts. J was trimmed by 6 bases and V by 7 bases; bases with no gene match: 11. CDR1 and CDR2 (germline): SGHTA, FQGNSA. CDR3 length: 14 amino acids. These data are taken from a study of human T cells and chemical hapten exposure. MiXCR, run by TCRdb on the RACE reads, gives a single entry per CDR3 protein. Counted here are 35,000 to 50,000 distinct CDR3 sequences, 3.5% to 4.5% occurring once; the ten biggest clones make up roughly 1.6%. Time point meaning: healthy volunteer bleed at 2 weeks. Someone pulled total RNA out of unfractionated whole blood.

The chain recombines TRBV7-2 with TRBJ2-7; 8 bases are shared with TRBD2. This sequence originates from a female donor in good health. Some clones in this sample may be carry-over from other donors' samples. Sequenced input: whole blood. The CDR3 is CASTRGRGGTEQYF. CDR3 coding DNA: TGTGCCAGCACCAGAGGCCGGGGGGGCACCGAGCAGTACTTC.